The 7 T cell receptor beta chains listed next were all sequenced from one sample in a study of early T cells in non-severe SARS-CoV-2 infection. TCRdb processed the 5' RACE reads anew with MiXCR; each CDR3 protein has one entry. The data show 60,000 to 75,000 distinct CDR3 sequences, approximately 10% seen once. Specimen: whole blood, collected at baseline. These receptors were taken from an adult who was a healthcare worker with PCR-confirmed SARS-CoV-2 infection or an uninfected control (not recorded which).

This chain uses TRBV24-1 with TRBJ2-1; D call uncertain. Per the germline V gene, CDR1 is KGHDR and CDR2 is SFDVKD. The CDR3 has 12 residues. The ends were cut back, 5 bases at V and 8 bases at J, with 9 bases in the middle. The CDR3 DNA sequence: TGTGCCACCAGTGGGCTCGGATATGAGCAGTTCTTC. The encoded protein is CATSGLGYEQFF.

This clonotype has a count of ten or more. This chain links TRBV7-3 with TRBJ2-1; no reliable D call. With 0 bases removed from V and 4 bases from J, the gap between germline ends came to 10 bases. The CDR3 is 15 residues long. Germline V gives CDR1 SGHTA, CDR2 FQGTGA. Written as DNA, the CDR3 is TGTGCCAGCAGCTTAACCTCGACCGTATACAATGAGCAGTTCTTC. Protein sequence: CASSLTSTVYNEQFF.

The CDR3 DNA reads TGTGCCAGCTCACCACGATTGTCGGCAGGGGTTATGAGCGGGGCCAACGTCCTGACTTTC. It codes for CASSPRLSAGVMSGANVLTF. The chain uses TRBV18 and TRBJ2-6; D may be TRBD1 (6 bases). V dropped 1 base and J dropped 4 bases, with 23 bases sitting between them. Germline V gene lookup returns CDR1 KGHSH and CDR2 LQKENI. The CDR3 loop spans 20 amino acids.

V and J are TRBV6-6 and TRBJ1-3, with TRBD1 identical over 8 bases. Germline V gene sequence: CDR1 MNHNY, CDR2 SVGAGI (reference sequence). The CDR3 extends over 16 amino acids. Trimming took 5 bases from V and 0 from J; bases not matched to a gene: 6. CDR3: CASSGQGPISGNTIYF. CDR3 DNA: TGTGCCAGCAGTGGACAGGGTCCCATCTCTGGAAACACCATATATTTT.

This clonotype has just a few counts. The V and J genes are TRBV6-6 and TRBJ1-1, with unresolved D. V lost 2 bases and J 6 bases, leaving 10 bases between the germline ends. The CDR3 is 13 residues long. Germline lookup yields CDR1 MNHNY and CDR2 SVGAGI (reference sequence). CDR3 nucleotides: TGTGCCAGCAGTTACGGGTCCACCGCTGAAGCTTTCTTT. Translated: CASSYGSTAEAFF.

This chain links TRBV24-1 with TRBJ2-1; D not resolved. V dropped 4 bases and J dropped 5 bases, with 11 bases sitting between them. The CDR3 has 14 amino acids. Germline loops: CDR1 KGHDR, CDR2 SFDVKD. The CDR3 coding sequence is TGTGCCACCAGTGACCCGGCTCCTAACAATGAGCAGTTCTTC. Residues: CATSDPAPNNEQFF.

This clonotype has a handful of counts. This chain joins TRBV9 and TRBJ2-7; D unresolved. The germline gives CDR1 SGDLS, CDR2 YYNGEE. The CDR3 is made up of 13 amino acids. Trimming removed 4 bases at V and 2 bases at J, with 10 bases between. The CDR3: CASSPRGTYEQYF. CDR3 coding DNA: TGTGCCAGCAGCCCGAGAGGAACCTACGAGCAGTACTTC.